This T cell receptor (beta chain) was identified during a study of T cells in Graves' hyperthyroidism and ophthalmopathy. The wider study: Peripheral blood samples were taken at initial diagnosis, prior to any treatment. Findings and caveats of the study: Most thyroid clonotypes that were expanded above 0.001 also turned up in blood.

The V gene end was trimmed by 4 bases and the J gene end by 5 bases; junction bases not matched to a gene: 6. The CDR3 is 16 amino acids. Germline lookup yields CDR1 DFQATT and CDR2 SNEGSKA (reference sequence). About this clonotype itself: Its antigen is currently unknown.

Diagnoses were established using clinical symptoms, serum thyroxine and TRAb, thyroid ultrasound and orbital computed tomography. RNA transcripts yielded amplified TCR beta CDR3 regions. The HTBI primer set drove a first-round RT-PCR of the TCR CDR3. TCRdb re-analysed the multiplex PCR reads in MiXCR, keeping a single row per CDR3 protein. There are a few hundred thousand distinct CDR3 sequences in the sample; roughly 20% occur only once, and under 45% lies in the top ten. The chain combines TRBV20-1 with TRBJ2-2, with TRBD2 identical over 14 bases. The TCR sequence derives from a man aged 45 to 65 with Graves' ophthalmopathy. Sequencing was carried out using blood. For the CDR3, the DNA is TGCAGTGCTACGGGACTAGCGGGAGTCGATACCGGGGAGCTGTTTTTT. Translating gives CSATGLAGVDTGELFF.